A single sample is the source of the 18 T cell receptor beta chains below, sequenced in a study of CD8 T cells in ankylosing spondylitis. TCRdb reprocessed the 5' RACE reads via MiXCR and lists one record per CDR3 protein. The sample records roughly 150,000 distinct CDR3 sequences, around 32% being singletons. The sample consisted of synovial fluid, either unsorted or a sorted T cell fraction (not recorded which). Source of these receptors: a male donor with ankylosing spondylitis.

As regards this clonotype: This may stem from a read error, because a much larger clone lies one nucleotide away. The V call is TRBV27, the J call TRBJ1-1; D remains ambiguous. Germline V gives CDR1 MNHEY, CDR2 SMNVEV (reference sequence). CDR3 length: 12 residues. CDR3 region: CASSSKSTEVFF. The CDR3 coding sequence is TGTGCCAGCAGTTCGAAGAGCACTGAAGTTTTCTTT.

The V gene is TRBV11-2, the J gene TRBJ1-2; no reliable D call. The germline V and J ends were trimmed by 1 base and 2 bases, with 11 bases remaining between them. This CDR3 region has 15 residues. Germline CDR1 SGHAT, CDR2 FQNNGV. The chain's CDR3 is CASSLVSIDNYGYTF. In DNA form, the CDR3 reads TGTGCCAGCAGCTTAGTCAGTATCGACAACTATGGCTACACCTTC.

This clonotype was recorded many times. This chain links TRBV7-9 with TRBJ2-3, with 9 bases identical to TRBD2. V lost 3 bases, J lost 4 bases, and 8 bases stayed unmatched. The CDR3 is 16 residues long. CDR1 and CDR2 (germline): SEHNR, FQNEAQ (reference sequence). This CDR3 is CASSFGGGANADTQYF. The CDR3 DNA follows: TGTGCCAGCAGCTTCGGCGGGGGGGCGAACGCAGATACGCAGTATTTT.

This clonotype showed up just a few times. V gene TRBV12-3 or TRBV12-4 combines with J gene TRBJ1-4, with D unresolved. The length of the CDR3 is 15 residues. Trimming removed 4 bases from V and 3 bases from J, with 12 bases in between. CDR3 nucleotides: TGTGCCAGCAGTTCACAACGTGGAGCTAATGAAAAACTGTTTTTT. It translates to CASSSQRGANEKLFF.

There are a few counts of this clonotype. The V and J genes are TRBV15 and TRBJ2-4; 8 nucleotides match TRBD2. The CDR3 length is 15 residues. V lost 0 bases and J lost 5; bases outside the gene matches: 3. Per germline, CDR1 LNHNV and CDR2 YYDKDF (reference sequence). The CDR3 loop reads CATSREGSGENIQYF. The CDR3 DNA sequence: TGTGCCACCAGCAGAGAGGGTAGCGGGGAAAACATTCAGTACTTC. The complete variable domain, with remaining parts taken from reference TRBV15 and TRBJ2-4, reads DAMVIQNPRYQVTQFGKPVTLSCSQTLNHNVMYWYQQKSSQAPKLLFHYYDKDFNNEADTPDNFQSRRPNTSFCFLDIRSPGLGDTAMYLCATSREGSGENIQYFGAGTRLSVL.

Only a few counts were recorded for this clonotype. The CDR3 DNA reads TGCAGCGTTGAACCGACAGGGGGCGTCTATGGCTACACCTTC. This translates into CSVEPTGGVYGYTF. This rearrangement joins TRBV29-1 to TRBJ1-2; the match to TRBD1 covers 10 bases. The CDR3 is 14 amino acids. V was pared by 2 bases and J by 4 bases, with 4 bases of the junction left unmatched. Looked up from germline, CDR1 is SQVTM and CDR2 is ANQGSEA.

This clonotype was recorded only once. This chain connects TRBV29-1 to TRBJ1-2; no clear D. V lost 1 base and J lost 5, with 8 bases in between. CDR1 is SQVTM, CDR2 ANQGSEA, per germline. This CDR3 comprises 12 residues. The CDR3 bases are TGCAGCGTTGAAGTTAAGGGTTATGGCTACACCTTC. This sequence encodes CSVEVKGYGYTF. Full variable domain (rest looked up from reference TRBV29-1 and TRBJ1-2): SAVISQKPSRDICQRGTSLTIQCQVDSQVTMMFWYRQQPGQSLTLIATANQGSEATYESGFVIDKFPISRPNLTFSTLTVSNMSPEDSSIYLCSVEVKGYGYTFGSGTRLTVV.

J is TRBJ1-1 and V is TRBV2; 7 positions agree with TRBD1. The CDR3 runs to 14 residues. Germline assignment: CDR1 SNHLY and CDR2 FYNNEI. V lost 7 bases and J lost 0; bases outside the gene matches: 5. The chain's CDR3 is CASIEGALNTEAFF. The CDR3 DNA sequence: TGTGCCAGCATCGAGGGGGCTTTGAACACTGAAGCTTTCTTT.

In its sample, this clonotype ranks as large (0.1 to 1%). The rearrangement links TRBV7-3 to TRBJ1-1; D gene uncertain. CDR3 size: 13 residues. Trimming stripped 5 bases from V and 2 bases from J, with 9 bases between. Germline CDR1 reads SGHTA; CDR2 reads FQGTGA. CDR3 amino acids: CASSKSKNTEAFF. DNA of the CDR3: TGTGCCAGCAGCAAGTCGAAAAACACTGAAGCTTTCTTT.

Relative to its sample, this clonotype is medium-sized. The DNA for the CDR3 is TGTGCCAGCAGCGCGACTAGCGGGAGTATAGATACGCAGTATTTT. Translation: CASSATSGSIDTQYF. The gene calls are TRBV13 and TRBJ2-3; 12 nucleotides align to TRBD2. After removal of 5 bases from V and 5 bases from J, the junction contained 5 bases not matched to a gene. This CDR3 contains 15 residues. Germline loops: CDR1 PRHDT, CDR2 FYEKMQ (reference sequence).

The table lists this clonotype with many counts. V gene TRBV7-2 combines with J gene TRBJ1-1; unclear D gene. V was trimmed by 1 base and J by 0 bases, leaving 3 bases between them. The CDR3 has 13 residues. Germline CDR1 is SGHTA and CDR2 is FQGNSA. This chain's CDR3 is CASSLELNTEAFF. The DNA of the CDR3 is TGTGCCAGCAGCTTAGAGTTGAACACTGAAGCTTTCTTT. Based on the CDR3 plus reference TRBV7-2 and TRBJ1-1, the full variable domain is GAGVSQSPSNKVTEKGKDVELRCDPISGHTALYWYRQSLGQGLEFLIYFQGNSAPDKSGLPSDRFSAERTGGSVSTLTIQRTQQEDSAVYLCASSLELNTEAFFGQGTRLTVV.

The CDR3 spells CASSPLGTGKGTGELFF. Here the CDR3 DNA reads TGTGCCAGCAGTCCGCTAGGGACAGGGAAAGGCACCGGGGAGCTGTTTTTT. The chain is built from TRBV28 and TRBJ2-2; 9 bases align to TRBD1. Germline values: CDR1 MDHEN, CDR2 SYDVKM. Trimming cost V 5 bases and J 4 bases; bases outside gene matches: 11. This CDR3 comprises 17 residues.

To note about this clonotype: Possible read error: a much larger clone is one base away. The chain employs TRBV6-4 and TRBJ2-3; 7 bases are a match to TRBD1. V gave up 0 bases and J gave up 4 bases; unmatched junction bases: 4. CDR1 is MRHNA and CDR2 is SNTAGT in the germline V gene. The CDR3 runs to 15 residues. Here the CDR3 DNA reads TGTGCCAGCAGTGACTCGATAGGGGGCGCAGATACGCAGTATTTT. Translation: CASSDSIGGADTQYF.

The table lists this clonotype with a few counts. The chain employs TRBV29-1 and TRBJ2-5; tentative D call: TRBD2 (5 bases). With 2 bases removed from V and 5 bases from J, the gap between germline ends came to 9 bases. CDR3 length: 12 residues. The V gene's germline CDR1 is SQVTM and CDR2 ANQGSEA. CDR3 in DNA: TGCAGCGTTGAACCCAGCGGTGAGACCCAGTACTTC. Protein product: CSVEPSGETQYF.

The chain employs TRBV10-2 and TRBJ2-5; TRBD2 matches 13 bases. J gave up 2 bases and V 6 bases, and 3 bases lay outside the gene matches. The CDR3 spans 15 residues. Germline CDR1 and CDR2: WSHSY and SAAADI. The CDR3 DNA is TGCGCCAGCAGGGGACTAGCGGGGCCACAAGAGACCCAGTACTTC. Its protein is CASRGLAGPQETQYF.

This clonotype was counted many times. V is TRBV6-1 and J is TRBJ1-5; possibly TRBD1 for D (6 bases). The length of the CDR3 is 18 residues. Trimming left V 3 bases short and J 1 base short, with 19 bases between. Germline V gene data show CDR1 as MNHNS and CDR2 as SASEGT. CDR3 nucleotide sequence: TGTGCCAGCAGTGAGGGGGCGACAGCGGGGTTGAGCAATCAGCCCCAGCATTTT. It is translated as CASSEGATAGLSNQPQHF.

This CDR3 is CASRSTGSGNEQYF. As DNA, the CDR3 is TGTGCCAGCAGGTCGACGGGTTCTGGGAACGAGCAGTACTTC. The chain uses TRBV12-3 or TRBV12-4 and TRBJ2-7; D is ambiguous. There are 14 residues in the CDR3. Trimming shortened V by 6 bases and J by 5 bases, and 17 bases separated the two germline ends.

In nucleotides, the CDR3 is TGCAGTGCTAACGACAAGGGCTACGAGCAGTACTTC. This encodes CSANDKGYEQYF. V and J are TRBV20-1 and TRBJ2-7; no definite D call. The V end lost 4 bases, the J end lost 3 bases, and 10 bases lay between the germline ends. Germline V gene sequence: CDR1 DFQATT, CDR2 SNEGSKA (reference sequence). The CDR3 contains 12 residues.